This T cell receptor beta chain is drawn from a study of blood T cell repertoires in COVID-19. Study-level background: Sites in the United States, Italy and Spain provided acute and convalescent COVID-19 samples.

The CDR3 sequence is 15 residues long. V lost 0 bases and J lost 5, with 13 bases in between. Germline CDR1 is WNHNN and CDR2 is SYGVQD (reference sequence). Methods used by the authors: Reference gene primer amplification yielded estimated nucleated cell counts. TCRdb's copy holds only in-frame clones and misses some; the assay was immunoSEQ multiplex PCR. The V and J calls and the clone size are those of that table, but D and trimming were determined from the DNA. The sample contains tens of thousands of clones, roughly 80% of which appear only once. Sequencing input: peripheral blood. This chain connects TRBV10-1 to TRBJ1-1, with D possibly TRBD1 on 5 matching bases. The TCR was taken from a man in his sixties or seventies with acute or convalescent COVID-19. CDR3 loop: CASSESGGGRTEAFF. CDR3 nucleotides: TGCGCCAGCAGTGAGTCGGGCGGGGGGAGGACTGAAGCTTTCTTT.